What follows are 27 T cell receptor beta chains derived from one specimen sequenced in a study of a mutant IDH1 vaccine in newly diagnosed glioma. The time point denotes: week 5, during vaccination. Topical imiquimod was applied with each vaccine dose, which held 300 ug of mutant IDH1 20-mer peptide. Antigens for these TCRs are unknown. Generated by immunoSEQ multiplex PCR, the TCRdb table keeps only in-frame clones and is missing some. The sample gives about 28,000 clones, more than 80% of which show up once; around a fifth is in the top ten. Source: PBMCs, taken from a glioma patient whose treatment included an IDH1 peptide vaccine. These receptors were taken from a man aged 18 to 29 with glioma.

This sequence joins TRBV5-3 and TRBJ1-4; 7 bases map to TRBD1. TRBV5-3 is treated as an ORF (open reading frame) with a function not yet certain. Losses at the gene ends were 5 bases for V and 7 bases for J; bases not matched to a gene: 8. The CDR3 covers 14 residues. CDR3 protein: CARSWRQGGEKLFF. CDR3 sequence (DNA): TGTGCCAGAAGTTGGAGACAGGGTGGTGAAAAACTGTTTTTT.

The chain employs TRBV19 and TRBJ1-2, with 7 bases matching TRBD1. The CDR3 consists of 13 residues. Looked up from germline, CDR1 is LNHDA and CDR2 is SQIVND (reference sequence). V shed 5 bases, J shed 4 bases, and the junction held 4 bases outside the gene matches. The CDR3 loop is CASSLDRLYGYTF. The DNA for the CDR3 is TGTGCCAGTAGTTTGGACAGGCTCTATGGCTACACCTTC. The complete variable domain, with remaining parts taken from reference TRBV19 and TRBJ1-2, reads DGGITQSPKYLFRKEGQNVTLSCEQNLNHDAMYWYRQDPGQGLRLIYYSQIVNDFQKGDIAEGYSVSREKKESFPLTVTSAQKNPTAFYLCASSLDRLYGYTFGSGTRLTVV.

The V gene is TRBV5-1, the J gene TRBJ2-3, with D unclear. This CDR3 is 15 amino acids long. Trimming took off 4 bases at V and 4 bases at J, with 16 bases between the two ends. Germline V gene data show CDR1 as SGHRS and CDR2 as YFSETQ. The CDR3 coding sequence is TGCGCCAGCAGCACGGAGCTCCTAAAGGCAGATACGCAGTATTTT. This codes for CASSTELLKADTQYF.

This chain uses TRBV29-1 with TRBJ2-7; D perhaps matches TRBD2 (5 bases). CDR3 length: 11 amino acids. Per germline, CDR1 SQVTM and CDR2 ANQGSEA. Trimming took 5 bases from V and 2 from J, leaving 7 bases between them. The CDR3, as DNA: TGCAGCGTTCTCGGGACCTACGAGCAGTACTTC. It specifies CSVLGTYEQYF.

The chain is built from TRBV5-6 and TRBJ2-6, with unresolved D. The V and J ends lost 5 bases and 1 base respectively, with 7 bases between them. Germline lookup yields CDR1 SGHDT and CDR2 YYEEEE. This CDR3 is 14 amino acids long. The CDR3 DNA follows: TGTGCCAGCAGTAAGTGGTCTGGGGCCAACGTCCTGACTTTC. Translated, it gives CASSKWSGANVLTF.

The V call is TRBV30, the J call TRBJ2-4; 8 nucleotides line up with TRBD2. V dropped 8 bases and J dropped 0; count of bases not matched to a gene: 0. Germline values: CDR1 GTSNPN, CDR2 SVGIG (reference sequence). The CDR3 sequence is 12 residues long. CDR3 sequence (DNA): TGTGCCCGGGAGGGAGCCAAAAACATTCAGTACTTC. It specifies CAREGAKNIQYF.

This chain connects TRBV5-5 to TRBJ2-7, with 14 bases fitting TRBD2. This CDR3 region has 18 residues. Trimming took 4 bases from V and 2 from J; bases not matched to a gene: 11. CDR1 and CDR2 (germline): SGHKS, YYEKEE (reference sequence). As DNA, the CDR3 is TGTGCCAGCAGCACGCTCCCGGGACTAGCGGGAGAAACCTACGAGCAGTACTTC. Its translation is CASSTLPGLAGETYEQYF.

This chain connects TRBV6-6 to TRBJ1-5; D gene uncertain. Trimming stripped 4 bases from V and 2 bases from J, with 9 bases between. Germline values: CDR1 MNHNY, CDR2 SVGAGI (reference sequence). This CDR3 comprises 14 residues. The DNA for the CDR3 is TGTGCCAGCAGTTCTCGAGGGCGCAATCAGCCCCAGCATTTT. Translation gives CASSSRGRNQPQHF.

The chain is built from TRBV27 and TRBJ2-7; no clear D. CDR1 and CDR2 (germline): MNHEY, SMNVEV (reference sequence). V was trimmed by 4 bases and J by 0 bases, leaving 10 bases between them. The CDR3 has 14 residues. The CDR3 reads CASSSNTLSYEQYF. The CDR3 DNA reads as TGTGCCAGCAGTTCAAACACTCTCTCCTACGAGCAGTACTTC.

The V gene is TRBV27, the J gene TRBJ1-1, with 10 bases identical to TRBD1. CDR1 and CDR2 from the germline V gene are MNHEY and SMNVEV (reference sequence). There are 14 residues in the CDR3. V lost 5 bases to trimming and J lost 6 bases; unmatched junction nucleotides: 6. The CDR3 protein is CASSPGTGAAEAFF. The CDR3 nucleotides read TGTGCCAGCAGTCCAGGGACAGGGGCGGCTGAAGCTTTCTTT.

This chain connects TRBV29-1 to TRBJ1-3; D is undetermined. The V end lost 5 bases, the J end lost 0 bases, and 8 bases lay between the germline ends. CDR1 and CDR2 (germline): SQVTM, ANQGSEA. The CDR3 runs 13 residues. The DNA for the CDR3 is TGCAGCGTTAGCCCAGACTCTGGAAACACCATATATTTT. This encodes CSVSPDSGNTIYF.

The CDR3: CASSISSSYNEQFF. DNA of the CDR3: TGTGCCAGTAGTATTTCTAGCTCCTACAATGAGCAGTTCTTC. This rearrangement joins TRBV19 to TRBJ2-1; D not resolved. Germline CDR1 and CDR2: LNHDA and SQIVND (reference sequence). This CDR3 contains 14 residues. Trimming took off 3 bases at V and 0 bases at J, with 6 bases between the two ends.

In DNA form, the CDR3 reads TGCGCCAGCAGCCAGGAAGGTGAGCAGTTCTTC. It translates to CASSQEGEQFF. This chain joins TRBV4-1 and TRBJ2-1; D not resolved. This CDR3 is 11 amino acids long. Germline assignment: CDR1 MGHRA and CDR2 YSYEKL. V lost 3 bases, J lost 9 bases, and 6 bases lay in between.

The chain uses TRBV7-9 and TRBJ1-2, with TRBD1 matching 10 bases. V shed 6 bases, J shed 6 bases, and the junction held 4 bases outside the gene matches. Germline V gene lookup returns CDR1 SEHNR and CDR2 FQNEAQ (reference sequence). The CDR3 totals 13 residues. The CDR3 sequence: CASRPGTGDGYTF. DNA of the CDR3: TGTGCCAGCAGGCCCGGGACAGGGGATGGCTACACCTTC.

The J gene is TRBJ1-1, the V gene TRBV7-9; a weak D match, TRBD1 (6 bases). Germline V lookup: CDR1 SEHNR, CDR2 FQNEAQ (reference sequence). V gave up 6 bases and J gave up 4 bases, with 15 bases separating them. The CDR3 consists of 14 residues. CDR3 loop: CASRPQQGSTEAFF. Here the CDR3 DNA reads TGTGCCAGCAGGCCCCAACAGGGCAGCACTGAAGCTTTCTTT.

The rearrangement joins TRBV28 to TRBJ2-7; D perhaps matches TRBD1 (6 bases). This CDR3 region has 16 residues. Germline assignment: CDR1 MDHEN and CDR2 SYDVKM. Trimming stripped 5 bases from V and 5 bases from J, with 22 bases between. The chain's CDR3 is CASSRRTARYGNEQYF. The CDR3 DNA reads as TGTGCCAGCAGTCGACGGACAGCCCGATACGGTAACGAGCAGTACTTC.

The V call is TRBV5-1, the J call TRBJ1-2, with 7 bases identical to TRBD1. The CDR3 runs 16 residues. V trimming: 3 bases; J trimming: 4 bases; junction bases outside the gene matches: 12. Looked up from germline, CDR1 is SGHRS and CDR2 is YFSETQ. The CDR3 region is CASSWSDRYPRYGYTF. In DNA, the CDR3 is TGCGCCAGCAGCTGGTCGGACAGGTATCCCCGCTATGGCTACACCTTC. The full variable domain, with the rest looked up from reference TRBV5-1 and TRBJ1-2, is KAGVTQTPRYLIKTRGQQVTLSCSPISGHRSVSWYQQTPGQGLQFLFEYFSETQRNKGNFPGRFSGRQFSNSRSEMNVSTLELGDSALYLCASSWSDRYPRYGYTFGSGTRLTVV.

The rearrangement links TRBV6-5 to TRBJ2-7; the match to TRBD1 covers 8 bases. V trimming: 5 bases; J trimming: 11 bases; junction bases outside the gene matches: 11. CDR1 and CDR2 (germline): MNHEY, SVGAGI. There are 13 residues in the CDR3. The DNA for the CDR3 is TGTGCCAGCAGTGCGGGCAGGGGGCAGGAGGAGTACTTC. Translation: CASSAGRGQEEYF.

CDR3 residues: CASSLVPGTEAFF. The CDR3 coding sequence is TGTGCCAGCAGCTTAGTTCCGGGAACTGAAGCTTTCTTT. The chain carries TRBV7-2 and TRBJ1-1; D gene unclear. CDR3 length: 13 residues. The V end was cut by 1 base, the J end by 5 bases, with 8 bases between. CDR1 SGHTA and CDR2 FQGNSA come from the germline V gene.

A few counts support this clone. V usage is TRBV30 and J usage is TRBJ1-1; tentative D call: TRBD1 (6 bases). The CDR3 runs to 15 residues. CDR1 is GTSNPN and CDR2 is SVGIG in the germline V gene (reference sequence). Trimming shortened V by 0 bases and J by 1 base, and 12 bases separated the two germline ends. CDR3 in DNA: TGTGCCTGGAGTGTTCCCGGGACATCGAACACTGAAGCTTTCTTT. As protein: CAWSVPGTSNTEAFF.

The chain links TRBV9 to TRBJ1-2, with 11 bases fitting TRBD1. Trimming removed 0 bases from V and 2 bases from J; junction bases left unmatched: 12. Per the germline V gene, CDR1 is SGDLS and CDR2 is YYNGEE. The CDR3 consists of 19 residues. Here the CDR3 DNA reads TGTGCCAGCAGCGTAGGGGGAAGGGACAGGGGGTTTTCCAACTATGGCTACACCTTC. Amino acid sequence: CASSVGGRDRGFSNYGYTF.

This chain connects TRBV5-5 to TRBJ2-7; D is perhaps TRBD2 (5 bases). Germline CDR1 is SGHKS and CDR2 is YYEKEE (reference sequence). This CDR3 is built from 13 residues. Deletions cut 0 bases from V and 5 bases from J, with 9 bases between. The CDR3 DNA reads TGTGCCAGCAGCTTGGCGGGGATCCACGAGCAGTACTTC. Translating it yields CASSLAGIHEQYF.

The V gene is TRBV6-5, the J gene TRBJ1-4; TRBD1 matches 8 bases. The CDR3 length is 15 residues. Germline lookup yields CDR1 MNHEY and CDR2 SVGAGI. The V and J ends lost 6 bases and 6 bases, in that order; junction bases with no gene match: 9. The CDR3 DNA is TGTGCCAGCAGATCAGGGGGCCAGTCCTATGAAAAACTGTTTTTT. It codes for CASRSGGQSYEKLFF.

The rearrangement joins TRBV19 to TRBJ1-1; D is unclear. The CDR3 runs to 14 residues. Trimming took 3 bases from V and 0 from J, leaving 8 bases between them. Per germline, CDR1 LNHDA and CDR2 SQIVND (reference sequence). The CDR3 sequence is CASSISGMNTEAFF. The CDR3 DNA sequence: TGTGCCAGTAGTATCTCGGGGATGAACACTGAAGCTTTCTTT.

The gene calls are TRBV6-1 and TRBJ2-7; 11 bases match TRBD1. The CDR3 covers 15 residues. V lost 0 bases to trimming and J lost 6 bases; unmatched junction nucleotides: 4. The germline V gene encodes CDR1 MNHNS and CDR2 SASEGT. The CDR3 DNA sequence: TGTGCCAGCAGTGAAGCAGGGACAGGGGGAATCGAGCAGTACTTC. It translates to CASSEAGTGGIEQYF.

In DNA, the CDR3 is TGTGCCAGCAGCCCTGAGGCGGTAAATGAGCAGTTCTTC. Protein product: CASSPEAVNEQFF. The chain has TRBV5-4 and TRBJ2-1; D not resolved. V lost 4 bases to trimming and J lost 7 bases, with 12 bases between them. This CDR3 contains 13 residues. Germline-derived CDR1 and CDR2 are SGHNT and YYREEE (reference sequence).

The chain is built from TRBV6-1 and TRBJ1-5, with 7 bases aligning to TRBD1. The germline gives CDR1 MNHNS, CDR2 SASEGT. Trimming removed 7 bases from V and 3 bases from J; junction bases left unmatched: 9. The CDR3 runs to 15 residues. The CDR3 reads CASTGWDSLNQPQHF. The CDR3 nucleotides are TGTGCCAGCACGGGATGGGACAGCCTCAATCAGCCCCAGCATTTT.